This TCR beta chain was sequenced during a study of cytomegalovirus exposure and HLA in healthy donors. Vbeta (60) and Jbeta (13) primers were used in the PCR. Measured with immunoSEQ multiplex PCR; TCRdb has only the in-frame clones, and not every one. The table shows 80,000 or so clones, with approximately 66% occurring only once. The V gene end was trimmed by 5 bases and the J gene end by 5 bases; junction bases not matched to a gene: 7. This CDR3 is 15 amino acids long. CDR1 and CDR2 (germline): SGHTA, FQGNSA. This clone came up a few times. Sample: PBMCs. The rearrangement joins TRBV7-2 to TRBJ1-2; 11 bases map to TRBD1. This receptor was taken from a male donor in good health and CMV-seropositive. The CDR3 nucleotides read TGTGCCAGCAGCCCCGGGACAGGGGGGAAGTATGGCTACACCTTC. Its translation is CASSPGTGGKYGYTF.